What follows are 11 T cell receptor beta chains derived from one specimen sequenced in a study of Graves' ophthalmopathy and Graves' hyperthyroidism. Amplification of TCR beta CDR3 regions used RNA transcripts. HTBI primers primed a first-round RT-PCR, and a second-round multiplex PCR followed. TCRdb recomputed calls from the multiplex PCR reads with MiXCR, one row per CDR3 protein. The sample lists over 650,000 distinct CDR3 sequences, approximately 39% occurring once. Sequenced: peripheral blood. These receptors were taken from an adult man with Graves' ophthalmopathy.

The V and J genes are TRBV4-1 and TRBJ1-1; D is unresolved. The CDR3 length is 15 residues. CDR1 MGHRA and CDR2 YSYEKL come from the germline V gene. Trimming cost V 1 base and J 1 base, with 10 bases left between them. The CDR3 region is CASSQVGGRNTEAFF. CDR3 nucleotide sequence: TGCGCCAGCAGCCAAGTAGGCGGACGGAACACTGAAGCTTTCTTT.

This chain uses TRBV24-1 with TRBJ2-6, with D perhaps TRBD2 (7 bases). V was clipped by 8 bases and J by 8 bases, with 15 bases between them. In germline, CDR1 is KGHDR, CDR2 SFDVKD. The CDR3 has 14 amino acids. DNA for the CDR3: TGTGCCACCAACGGCGGGGGCTCATCCAACGTCCTGACTTTC. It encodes CATNGGGSSNVLTF.

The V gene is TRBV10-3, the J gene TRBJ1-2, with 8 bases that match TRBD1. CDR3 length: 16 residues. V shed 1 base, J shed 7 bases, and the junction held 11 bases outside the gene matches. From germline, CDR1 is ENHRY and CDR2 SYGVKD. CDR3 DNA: TGTGCCATCAGTGAGTTGAGACAGGGGCTGGAGGTTGGCTACACCTTC. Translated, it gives CAISELRQGLEVGYTF.

The CDR3 reads CASKAGNQPQHF. CDR3 nucleotide sequence: TGTGCCAGTAAGGCAGGTAATCAGCCCCAGCATTTT. The chain recombines TRBV2 with TRBJ1-5; no clear D. Trimming took 9 bases from V and 4 from J, leaving 10 bases between them. The CDR3 has 12 amino acids. Germline V CDR1 and CDR2: SNHLY, FYNNEI.

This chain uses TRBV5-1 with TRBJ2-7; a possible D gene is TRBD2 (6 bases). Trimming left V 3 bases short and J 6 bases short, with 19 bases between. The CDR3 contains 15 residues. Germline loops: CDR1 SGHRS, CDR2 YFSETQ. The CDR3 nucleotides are TGCGCCAGCAGCTCCCGCGGAGGGGTTTCCGGCGAGCAGTACTTC. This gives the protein CASSSRGGVSGEQYF.

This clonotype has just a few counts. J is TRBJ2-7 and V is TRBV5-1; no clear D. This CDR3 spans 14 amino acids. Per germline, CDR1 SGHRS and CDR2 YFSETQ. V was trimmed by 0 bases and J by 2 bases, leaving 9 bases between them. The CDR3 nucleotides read TGCGCCAGCAGCTTGGTGTCGGGCCCCTACGAGCAGTACTTC. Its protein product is CASSLVSGPYEQYF.

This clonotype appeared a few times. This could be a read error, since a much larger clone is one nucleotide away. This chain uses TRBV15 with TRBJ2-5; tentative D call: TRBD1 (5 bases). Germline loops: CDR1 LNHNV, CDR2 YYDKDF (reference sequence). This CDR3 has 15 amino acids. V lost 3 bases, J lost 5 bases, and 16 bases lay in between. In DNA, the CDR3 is TGTGCCACCAGCAGTGTAAGGGGCGCGTTCGAGACCCAGTACTTC. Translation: CATSSVRGAFETQYF.

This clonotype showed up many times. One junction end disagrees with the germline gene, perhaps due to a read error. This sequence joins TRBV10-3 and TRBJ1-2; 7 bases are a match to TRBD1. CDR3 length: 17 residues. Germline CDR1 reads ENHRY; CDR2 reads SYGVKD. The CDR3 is CASSPRQGLSANYGYTF. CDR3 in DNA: TGTGCCAGCAGTCCTCGACAGGGCCTTTCTGCTAACTATGGCTACACCTTC.

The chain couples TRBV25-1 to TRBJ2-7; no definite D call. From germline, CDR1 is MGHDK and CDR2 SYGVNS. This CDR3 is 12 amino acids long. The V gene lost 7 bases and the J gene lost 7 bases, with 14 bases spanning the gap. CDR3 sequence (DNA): TGTGCCAGCACCCACTCCTACAATGAGCAGTACTTC. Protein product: CASTHSYNEQYF.

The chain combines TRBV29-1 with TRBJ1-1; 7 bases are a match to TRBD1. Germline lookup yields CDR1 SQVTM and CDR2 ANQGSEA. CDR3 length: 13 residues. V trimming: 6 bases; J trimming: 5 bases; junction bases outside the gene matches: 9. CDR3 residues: CSVRDRLGTEAFF. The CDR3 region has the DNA TGCAGCGTCCGGGACAGACTGGGAACTGAAGCTTTCTTT.

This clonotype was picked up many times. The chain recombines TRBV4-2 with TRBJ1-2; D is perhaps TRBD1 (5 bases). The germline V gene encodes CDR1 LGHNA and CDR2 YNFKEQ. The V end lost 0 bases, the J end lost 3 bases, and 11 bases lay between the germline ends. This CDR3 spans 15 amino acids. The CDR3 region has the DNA TGTGCCAGCAGCCAAGATCCGACAGAGCACTATGGCTACACCTTC. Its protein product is CASSQDPTEHYGYTF.